Listed below are T cell receptor beta chains from one sample, sequenced in a study of blood T cell repertoires in COVID-19. Generated by immunoSEQ multiplex PCR, the TCRdb table keeps only in-frame clones and is missing some. The sample holds roughly 300,000 clones, 92% seen once. The sequenced sample was PBMCs or T cells enriched from blood (not recorded which). All receptors come from a woman aged 25 to 39 who had recovered from COVID-19. Both conserved end residues are part of each CDR3. D genes are given only for firm matches. Rows give clone size only sometimes, using once, few, many, or a class for an expanded clone.

d_gene	v_gene	abundance	j_gene	CDR3aa	CDR3nt
NA	TRBV27	NA	TRBJ1-6	CASSLSGATNSPLHF	TGTGCCAGCAGTTTATCAGGGGCGACAAATTCACCCCTCCACTTT
NA	TRBV10-1	NA	TRBJ1-5	CARSRGSNQPQHF	TGCGCCAGGTCTCGGGGGTCTAATCAGCCCCAGCATTTT
TRBD2	TRBV28	NA	TRBJ2-7	CASSLTGLASGVYEQYF	TGTGCCAGCAGTTTGACCGGCTTGGCTAGCGGAGTCTACGAGCAGTACTTC
NA	TRBV7-3	NA	TRBJ2-3	CASSPAGDTQYF	TGTGCCAGCAGCCCGGCGGGAGATACGCAGTATTTT
NA	TRBV24-1	NA	TRBJ2-2	CATSRSSGELFF	TGTGCCACCAGTAGGAGTTCCGGGGAGCTGTTTTTT
NA	TRBV19	NA	TRBJ2-3	CASSIVRGADTQYF	TGTGCCAGTAGTATCGTGCGAGGCGCAGATACGCAGTATTTT
TRBD1	TRBV4-1	NA	TRBJ2-3	CASSRGQGAGDTQYF	TGCGCCAGCAGCCGGGGACAGGGGGCAGGAGATACGCAGTATTTT
TRBD1	TRBV25-1	NA	TRBJ1-1	CASAETGGGTEAFF	TGTGCCAGCGCGGAAACAGGGGGAGGGACTGAAGCTTTCTTT
TRBD1	TRBV28	NA	TRBJ1-1	CASQGATEAFF	TGTGCCAGCCAGGGGGCCACTGAAGCTTTCTTT
NA	TRBV10-3	NA	TRBJ2-2	CAISGLESTGELFF	TGTGCCATCAGTGGTTTAGAATCCACCGGGGAGCTGTTTTTT
NA	TRBV30	NA	TRBJ1-2	CAWSLVGYTF	TGTGCCTGGAGTCTAGTTGGCTACACCTTC
NA	TRBV7-2	once	TRBJ1-2	CASSLFFYSGVGYTF	TGTGCCAGCAGCTTATTTTTTTACAGCGGGGTAGGCTACACCTTC
NA	TRBV2	NA	TRBJ1-2	CASSEGGGSGYGYTF	TGTGCCAGCAGTGAAGGGGGGGGCTCTGGCTATGGCTACACCTTC
NA	TRBV7-2	NA	TRBJ2-3	CASSLVSGTDTQYF	TGTGCCAGCAGCTTAGTCTCGGGGACAGATACGCAGTATTTT
TRBD2	TRBV4-3	NA	TRBJ2-3	CASSALAGGTDTQYF	TGCGCCAGCAGCGCACTAGCGGGGGGCACAGATACGCAGTATTTT
NA	TRBV6-2/TRBV6-3	NA	TRBJ1-6	CASSYIRVRSPLHF	TGTGCCAGCAGTTACATCAGGGTGCGATCACCCCTCCACTTT
TRBD1	TRBV10-3	NA	TRBJ1-2	CAIRKDRGDSGYGYTF	TGTGCCATCAGAAAGGACAGGGGGGATTCGGGCTATGGCTACACCTTC
TRBD1	TRBV4-1	once	TRBJ1-6	CASSQTGTGSVNSPLHF	TGCGCCAGCAGCCAAACCGGGACAGGGTCCGTCAATTCACCCCTCCACTTT
TRBD1	TRBV2	NA	TRBJ1-5	CASSEGTGAFQPQHF	TGTGCCAGCAGTGAAGGGACAGGGGCTTTTCAGCCCCAGCATTTT
NA	TRBV21-1	NA	TRBJ2-1	CASSEYPSGSRYNEQFF	TGTGCCAGCAGCGAATACCCTAGCGGGAGCCGCTACAATGAGCAGTTCTTC
TRBD2	TRBV3-1/TRBV3-2	NA	TRBJ2-3	CASSRTSGASTDTQYF	TGTGCCAGCAGCCGGACTAGCGGGGCTAGCACAGATACGCAGTATTTT
TRBD1	TRBV29-1	NA	TRBJ1-4	CSVEEWQGVFF	TGCAGCGTTGAAGAGTGGCAGGGGGTGTTTTTT
NA	TRBV6-2/TRBV6-3	NA	TRBJ1-5	CASSYGWRGPAQPQHF	TGTGCCAGCAGTTACGGCTGGCGGGGGCCAGCGCAGCCCCAGCATTTT
NA	TRBV18	once	TRBJ2-5	CASSPGSAEETQYF	TGTGCCAGCTCACCGGGGTCAGCGGAGGAGACCCAGTACTTC
TRBD1	TRBV28	once	TRBJ1-5	CVPQGALNQPQHF	TGTGTGCCACAGGGGGCTCTGAATCAGCCCCAGCATTTT
NA	TRBV18	once	TRBJ2-1	CASQPGRSNEQFF	TGTGCCAGTCAACCGGGAAGGTCCAATGAGCAGTTCTTC
NA	TRBV2	NA	TRBJ2-7	CASSEGTRSYEQYF	TGTGCCAGCAGTGAAGGGACACGGTCCTACGAGCAGTACTTC
NA	TRBV13	NA	TRBJ2-7	CASSSLTYEQYF	TGTGCCAGCAGCTCCCTTACCTACGAGCAGTACTTC
NA	TRBV27	NA	TRBJ1-2	CASSLSGHFTNYGYTF	TGTGCCAGCAGTTTATCCGGACATTTTACCAACTATGGCTACACCTTC
NA	TRBV12-3/TRBV12-4	NA	TRBJ2-3	CASSLGATDTQYF	TGTGCCAGCAGTTTAGGGGCGACAGATACGCAGTATTTT
NA	TRBV28	NA	TRBJ1-5	CASSQAGSNQPQHF	TGTGCCAGCAGTCAGGCGGGAAGCAATCAGCCCCAGCATTTT
TRBD1	TRBV18	NA	TRBJ2-1	CASSLGTGKGSYNEQFF	TGTGCCAGCTCGCTTGGGACAGGCAAAGGGTCCTACAATGAGCAGTTCTTC
NA	TRBV2	NA	TRBJ1-3	CASSAQGRSGNTIYF	TGTGCCAGCAGCGCCCAGGGTCGCTCTGGAAACACCATATATTTT
NA	TRBV11-2	NA	TRBJ1-4	CASSFDAGWKYEKLFF	TGTGCCAGCAGCTTTGACGCAGGGTGGAAGTATGAAAAACTGTTTTTT
TRBD1	TRBV4-1	NA	TRBJ2-5	CASSLIPGTAQETQYF	TGCGCCAGCAGCCTGATTCCCGGGACAGCACAAGAGACCCAGTACTTC
TRBD2	TRBV7-2	NA	TRBJ2-2	CASSFTSGGTGELFF	TGTGCCAGCAGCTTTACTAGCGGGGGCACCGGGGAGCTGTTTTTT
NA	TRBV5-4	NA	TRBJ2-5	CASSPGTQSNIGETQYF	TGTGCCAGCAGCCCCGGGACTCAAAGCAATATTGGGGAGACCCAGTACTTC
TRBD1	TRBV28	NA	TRBJ2-7	CASSSGGAWHEQYF	TGTGCCAGCAGTTCAGGGGGCGCATGGCACGAGCAGTACTTC
NA	TRBV7-9	NA	TRBJ1-1	CASSLAGNTEAFF	TGTGCCAGCAGCTTGGCAGGAAACACTGAAGCTTTCTTT
TRBD2	TRBV5-1	NA	TRBJ2-3	CASGTSSDTQYF	TGCGCCAGCGGGACTAGTTCAGATACGCAGTATTTT
TRBD2	TRBV6-4	NA	TRBJ2-1	CASSGTSGGANEQFF	TGTGCCAGCAGTGGGACTAGCGGGGGGGCGAATGAGCAGTTCTTC
NA	TRBV11-2	once	TRBJ1-1	CASSLVYGGANTEAFF	TGTGCCAGCAGCTTAGTTTATGGAGGGGCGAACACTGAAGCTTTCTTT
NA	TRBV21-1	NA	TRBJ2-5	CDPPSRNDIQTQYF	TGTGATCCCCCGTCACGAAATGACATCCAGACCCAGTACTTC
TRBD1	TRBV6-6	NA	TRBJ1-2	CASSYPGQGNYGYTF	TGTGCCAGCAGTTACCCGGGACAGGGGAACTATGGCTACACCTTC
NA	TRBV4-2	NA	TRBJ1-3	CASSQETPASGNTIYF	TGTGCCAGCAGCCAAGAGACACCGGCCTCTGGAAACACCATATATTTT
NA	TRBV29-1	NA	TRBJ2-5	CSGAREETQYF	TGCAGCGGAGCCAGGGAAGAGACCCAGTACTTC
TRBD1	TRBV29-1	NA	TRBJ2-1	CSAPDRAHEQFF	TGCAGCGCCCCGGACAGGGCTCATGAGCAGTTCTTC
TRBD1	TRBV3-1/TRBV3-2	once	TRBJ1-2	CASSQDRTGGYGYTF	TGTGCCAGCAGCCAAGATCGGACAGGAGGCTATGGCTACACCTTC
TRBD1	TRBV9	NA	TRBJ1-1	CATSPPGQGWAEAFF	TGTGCCACATCACCCCCTGGACAGGGTTGGGCTGAAGCTTTCTTT
NA	TRBV24-1	NA	TRBJ2-1	CATSEAGLDEQFF	TGTGCCACCAGTGAGGCAGGGTTAGATGAGCAGTTCTTC
NA	TRBV9	NA	TRBJ2-3	CASSVDSPDTQYF	TGTGCCAGCAGCGTGGACAGCCCAGATACGCAGTATTTT
TRBD2	TRBV4-1	NA	TRBJ2-3	CASSRNSGSTDTQYF	TGCGCCAGCAGCCGGAATAGCGGGAGCACAGATACGCAGTATTTT
NA	TRBV5-5	NA	TRBJ2-3	CASGTQSTDTQYF	TGTGCCAGCGGGACACAGAGCACAGATACGCAGTATTTT